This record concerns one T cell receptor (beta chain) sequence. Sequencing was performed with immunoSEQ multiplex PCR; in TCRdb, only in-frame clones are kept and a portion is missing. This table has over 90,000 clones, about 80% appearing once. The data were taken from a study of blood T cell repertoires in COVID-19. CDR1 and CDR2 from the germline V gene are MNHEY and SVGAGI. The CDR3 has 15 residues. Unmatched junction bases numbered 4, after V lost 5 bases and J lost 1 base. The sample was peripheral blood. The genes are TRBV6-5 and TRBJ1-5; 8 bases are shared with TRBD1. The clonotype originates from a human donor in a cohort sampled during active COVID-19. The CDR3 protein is CASSLDRGSNQPQHF. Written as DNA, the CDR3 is TGTGCCAGCAGTCTCGACAGGGGAAGCAATCAGCCCCAGCATTTT.